This note documents a single T cell receptor beta chain sequence. The antigen remains unidentified. CDR1 is MNHNY and CDR2 is SVGAGI in the germline V gene (reference sequence). CDR3 length equals 13 residues. Trimming left V 6 bases short and J 7 bases short, with 13 bases between. This specimen belongs to a study of cytomegalovirus exposure and HLA in healthy donors. Study conclusions and caveats: Rarity characterized most TCR sequences, yet some public TCRs appeared in many donors.

Data came from immunoSEQ multiplex PCR; TCRdb stores just in-frame clones and leaves some out. The top ten hold roughly 1.4% of the sample, which has some 170,000 clones, just under 90% seen once. Sequencing input: PBMCs. The V gene is TRBV6-6, the J gene TRBJ2-4; perhaps TRBD2 as D (7 bases). The source is a woman younger than 45 in good health and CMV-seronegative. In DNA, the CDR3 is TGTGCCAGCAGACGCGGGGGCTGGAACATTCAGTACTTC. Translating it yields CASRRGGWNIQYF.